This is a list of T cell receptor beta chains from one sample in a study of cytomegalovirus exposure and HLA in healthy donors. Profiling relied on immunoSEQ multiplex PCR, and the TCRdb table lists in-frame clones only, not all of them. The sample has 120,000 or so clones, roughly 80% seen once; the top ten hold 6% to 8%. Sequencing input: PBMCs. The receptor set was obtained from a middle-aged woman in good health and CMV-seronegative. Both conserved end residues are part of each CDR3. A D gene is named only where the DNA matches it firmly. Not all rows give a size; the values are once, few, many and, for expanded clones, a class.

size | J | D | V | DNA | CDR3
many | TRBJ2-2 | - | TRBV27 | TGTGCCAGCACCGACCGGAGGGGCGCGGCCGGGGAGCTGTTTTTT | CASTDRRGAAGELFF
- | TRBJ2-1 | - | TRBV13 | TGTGCCAGCAGCTTTTCTGAACTCTCCAGGTGGAATGAGCAGTTCTTC | CASSFSELSRWNEQFF
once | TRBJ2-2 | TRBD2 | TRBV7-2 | TGTGCCAGCAGCCGACTAGCGGGTTCGAACACCGGGGAGCTGTTTTTT | CASSRLAGSNTGELFF
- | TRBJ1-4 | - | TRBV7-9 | TGTGCCAGCAGCTCGGACGACCTATTTGGGAGGGAAAAACTGTTTTTT | CASSSDDLFGREKLFF
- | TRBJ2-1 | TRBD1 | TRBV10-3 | TGTGCCATCAGTAAAATTACCGGGACAGGGCCTAACAATGAGCAGTTCTTC | CAISKITGTGPNNEQFF
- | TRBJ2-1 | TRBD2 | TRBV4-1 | TGCGCCAGCAGCCAGGTAACTAGCGGACTTTCCTACAATGAGCAGTTCTTC | CASSQVTSGLSYNEQFF
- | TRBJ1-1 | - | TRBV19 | TGTGCCAGTGAGGGACATCTGAACACTGAAGCTTTCTTT | CASEGHLNTEAFF
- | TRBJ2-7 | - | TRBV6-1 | TGTGCCAGCAGTGGTCCGGGACAAGGCTCCTACGAGCAGTACTTC | CASSGPGQGSYEQYF
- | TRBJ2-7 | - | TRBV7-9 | TGTGCCAGCAGCTTAGGTCAGGGAGGGCAGTACTTC | CASSLGQGGQYF
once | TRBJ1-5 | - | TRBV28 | TGTGCCAGCCATGTCCGGGTACAGGCGCAAAACCATAGCAATCAGCCCCAGCATTTT | CASHVRVQAQNHSNQPQHF
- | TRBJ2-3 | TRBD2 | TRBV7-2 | TGTGCCAGCAGCCCCCAGCCGGGACTAGCGATCACAGATACGCAGTATTTT | CASSPQPGLAITDTQYF
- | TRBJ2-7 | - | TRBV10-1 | TGCGCCAGCAGTGAGTCAGGAGGATCGGGTGAGCAGTACTTC | CASSESGGSGEQYF
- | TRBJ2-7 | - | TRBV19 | TGTGCCAGTAGTACCGAGGGACACCAATCCTACGAGCAGTACTTC | CASSTEGHQSYEQYF
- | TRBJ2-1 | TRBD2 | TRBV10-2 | TGCGCCAGCAGCGGGGGGGGGCGGGATGCTTACAATGAGCAGTTCTTC | CASSGGGRDAYNEQFF
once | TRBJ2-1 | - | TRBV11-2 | TGTGCCAGCCGAGGGGGGGTTTACAATGAGCAGTTCTTC | CASRGGVYNEQFF
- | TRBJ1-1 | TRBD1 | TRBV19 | TGTGCCAGTAGTATTGATTCCGGGACAGGCTCGACGCTTTTCTTT | CASSIDSGTGSTLFF
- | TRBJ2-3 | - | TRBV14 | TGTGCCAGCAGCCCCTGGACTAATCGGAGCACAGATACGCAGTATTTT | CASSPWTNRSTDTQYF
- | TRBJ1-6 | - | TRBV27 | TGTGCCAGCAGCCGACATTTTTCACCCCTCCACTTT | CASSRHFSPLHF
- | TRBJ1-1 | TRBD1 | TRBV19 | TGTGCCAGTAATTGGGGACAGGGGAACACTGAAGCTTTCTTT | CASNWGQGNTEAFF
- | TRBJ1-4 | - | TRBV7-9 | TGTGCCAGCAGCATACAGGGCTTAAGTGAAAAACTGTTTTTT | CASSIQGLSEKLFF
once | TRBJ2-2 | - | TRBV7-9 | TGTGCCAGCAGCGGAGGTTGGGACGGGGAGCTGTTTTTT | CASSGGWDGELFF
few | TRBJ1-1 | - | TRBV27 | TGTGCCAGCAGTTTTCTCCTGTCCGCGGGGAGAAGAGACACTGAAGCTTTCTTT | CASSFLLSAGRRDTEAFF
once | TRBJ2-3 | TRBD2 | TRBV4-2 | TGTGCCAGCAGCCCCATGGTAGCGGGAGACGCAGATACGCAGTATTTT | CASSPMVAGDADTQYF
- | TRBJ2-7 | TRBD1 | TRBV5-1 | TGCGCCAGCAGCTTAAACGTACTAGGGACAGCCTACGAGCAGTACTTC | CASSLNVLGTAYEQYF
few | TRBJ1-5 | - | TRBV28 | TGTGCCAGCAGTTTATTCAGGGTGGAACAGCCCCAGCATTTT | CASSLFRVEQPQHF
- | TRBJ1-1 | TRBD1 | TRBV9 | TGTGCCAGCAGCCCCCGAGGGACAGGGACGACTGAAGCTTTCTTT | CASSPRGTGTTEAFF
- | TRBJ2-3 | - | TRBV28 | TGTGCCAGCAGCCTACCGGGACACAGCACAGATACGCAGTATTTT | CASSLPGHSTDTQYF
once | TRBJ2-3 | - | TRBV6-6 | TGTGCCAGCATAAAACAGGGGGGGCTAGATACGCAGTATTTT | CASIKQGGLDTQYF
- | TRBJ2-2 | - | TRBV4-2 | TGTGCCAGCAGCCAAGACGGGTTTACCGGGGAGCTGTTTTTT | CASSQDGFTGELFF
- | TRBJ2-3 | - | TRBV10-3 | TGTGCCATAGCAGGGCAGACCACAGATACGCAGTATTTT | CAIAGQTTDTQYF
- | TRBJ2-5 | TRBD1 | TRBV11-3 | TGTGCCAGCAGCTCCGGGACAGGGGTTGAGACCCAGTACTTC | CASSSGTGVETQYF